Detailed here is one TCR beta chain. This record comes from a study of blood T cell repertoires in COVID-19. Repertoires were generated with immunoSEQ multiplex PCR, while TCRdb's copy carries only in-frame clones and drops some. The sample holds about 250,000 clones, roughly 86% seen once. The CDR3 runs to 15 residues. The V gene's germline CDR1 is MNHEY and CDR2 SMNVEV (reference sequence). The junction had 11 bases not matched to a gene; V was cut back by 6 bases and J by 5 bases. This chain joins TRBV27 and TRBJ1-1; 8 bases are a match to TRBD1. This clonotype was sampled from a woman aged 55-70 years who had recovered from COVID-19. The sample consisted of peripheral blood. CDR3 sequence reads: CASSSTGGVVTEAFF. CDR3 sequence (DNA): TGTGCCAGCAGCAGCACAGGGGGGGTGGTTACTGAAGCTTTCTTT.